Below are 27 T cell receptor beta chains sequenced from a single sample in a study of cytomegalovirus exposure and HLA in healthy donors. The PCR employed 60 Vbeta primers together with 13 Jbeta primers. The protocol was immunoSEQ multiplex PCR, while the TCRdb copy is restricted to in-frame clones and leaves out a portion. The sample contains under 150,000 clones, around 77% of which appear only once. The material sequenced was PBMCs. All receptors derive from a woman aged 45 to 65 in good health and CMV-seronegative.

V is TRBV12-2 and J is TRBJ2-4; TRBD1 was called by the table and not checked on the DNA. TRBV12-2 is recorded as a pseudogene. The CDR3 runs to 14 residues. Here the CDR3 DNA reads TGTGCAAGTCGCTTAGGCAGAAACAGGAACATTCAGTACTTC. This gives the protein CASRLGRNRNIQYF.

The chain is built from TRBV10-3 and TRBJ2-2; tentative D call: TRBD1 (6 bases). The CDR3 extends over 13 amino acids. In germline, CDR1 is ENHRY, CDR2 SYGVKD. Trimming removed 11 bases at V and 2 bases at J, with 12 bases between. The CDR3 here is CAVRTVNTGELFF. In nucleotides, the CDR3 is TGTGCCGTCCGGACAGTAAACACCGGGGAGCTGTTTTTT.

The V and J genes are TRBV5-5 and TRBJ1-4, with a weak D call TRBD1 (6 bases). Trimming pared 4 bases from V and 3 bases from J, leaving 16 bases between. The CDR3 sequence is 16 residues long. Germline V gene lookup returns CDR1 SGHKS and CDR2 YYEKEE (reference sequence). The CDR3 loop is CASSERTVLSNEKLFF. For the CDR3, the DNA is TGTGCCAGCAGCGAAAGGACAGTCTTATCTAATGAAAAACTGTTTTTT.

The chain joins TRBV6-1 to TRBJ1-5; 9 bases are a match to TRBD1. Unmatched junction bases numbered 3, after V lost 6 bases and J lost 6 bases. Germline CDR1 and CDR2: MNHNS and SASEGT. This CDR3 spans 13 amino acids. The DNA for the CDR3 is TGTGCCAGCAGGGGACAGGGAGGTCAGCCCCAGCATTTT. This sequence encodes CASRGQGGQPQHF.

Note on this clone: One end of the junction fails to match germline, which may point to a read error. The V and J genes are TRBV5-4 and TRBJ1-2, with D possibly TRBD1 on 5 matching bases. The CDR3 is 13 residues long. Germline V lookup: CDR1 SGHNT, CDR2 YYREEE (reference sequence). The CDR3 loop reads CASSSRQNYGYPF. The CDR3 nucleotides read TGTGCCAGCAGCTCTCGACAGAACTATGGCTACCCCTTC. The full variable domain, rest sourced from reference TRBV5-4 and TRBJ1-2, is ETGVTQSPTHLIKTRGQQVTLRCSSQSGHNTVSWYQQALGQGPQFIFQYYREEENGRGNFPPRFSGLQFPNYSSELNVNALELDDSALYLCASSSRQNYGYPFGSGTRLTVV.

The chain uses TRBV7-9 and TRBJ2-7; TRBD2 is a possible D gene (6 bases). Germline CDR1 and CDR2: SEHNR and FQNEAQ (reference sequence). Trimming stripped 5 bases from V and 0 bases from J, with 11 bases between. The CDR3 covers 14 residues. The CDR3 DNA reads TGTGCCAGCAGCCAAAACGGGGGCTCCTACGAGCAGTACTTC. Protein sequence: CASSQNGGSYEQYF.

The V and J genes are TRBV5-4 and TRBJ1-2; 9 positions match TRBD1. This CDR3 has 17 amino acids. Trimming at V came to 3 bases and at J to 0 bases, leaving 9 bases not matched to a gene. Germline V gene data show CDR1 as SGHNT and CDR2 as YYREEE (reference sequence). This chain's CDR3 is CASSSWTGVGANYGYTF. The CDR3 region has the DNA TGTGCCAGCAGCTCGTGGACAGGGGTCGGTGCTAACTATGGCTACACCTTC. Filled out from reference TRBV5-4 and TRBJ1-2, the complete variable domain reads ETGVTQSPTHLIKTRGQQVTLRCSSQSGHNTVSWYQQALGQGPQFIFQYYREEENGRGNFPPRFSGLQFPNYSSELNVNALELDDSALYLCASSSWTGVGANYGYTFGSGTRLTVV.

This clone has only a few counts. V usage is TRBV4-1 and J usage is TRBJ2-2, with TRBD2 matching over 9 bases. Per germline, CDR1 MGHRA and CDR2 YSYEKL. V gave up 4 bases and J gave up 8 bases; unmatched junction bases: 14. The CDR3 runs to 17 residues. The CDR3 coding sequence is TGCGCCAGCAGCCCAGCCGGGACTAGCTTTGGGGCTGGGGAGCTGTTTTTT. As protein: CASSPAGTSFGAGELFF.

The V gene is TRBV5-6, the J gene TRBJ2-5, with TRBD1 identical over 7 bases. The germline gives CDR1 SGHDT, CDR2 YYEEEE. V was clipped by 0 bases and J by 3 bases; unmatched bases: 8. The CDR3 is 16 amino acids. CDR3 nucleotide sequence: TGTGCCAGCAGCTTGGGTTTGGCACAGGGGAAAGAGACCCAGTACTTC. Translating it yields CASSLGLAQGKETQYF.

The chain is built from TRBV4-2 and TRBJ2-4; 9 bases match TRBD1. V trimming: 4 bases; J trimming: 6 bases; junction bases outside the gene matches: 10. Germline V gives CDR1 LGHNA, CDR2 YNFKEQ. The length of the CDR3 is 16 residues. DNA for the CDR3: TGTGCCAGCAGCCCCCTACAGGGGGCGCGGGGAAACATTCAGTACTTC. It is translated as CASSPLQGARGNIQYF.

This CDR3 reads CASSALGRAPYNEQFF. The CDR3 DNA reads TGCGCCAGCAGCGCCCTCGGGAGGGCTCCCTACAATGAGCAGTTCTTC. The rearrangement uses TRBV5-1 and TRBJ2-1; TRBD2 aligns across 8 bases. In germline, CDR1 is SGHRS, CDR2 YFSETQ. The CDR3 length is 16 residues. V lost 4 bases, J lost 2 bases, and 8 bases stayed unmatched.

The count of this clone is one. The CDR3 loop reads CASSFISYNEQFF. CDR3 nucleotide sequence: TGTGCCAGCAGTTTTATCTCCTACAATGAGCAGTTCTTC. The chain is built from TRBV28 and TRBJ2-1; the D is unclear. Trimming removed 3 bases from V and 0 bases from J, with 3 bases in between. This CDR3 has 13 residues. Germline-derived CDR1 and CDR2 are MDHEN and SYDVKM.

The chain uses TRBV7-2 and TRBJ2-1; 7 bases are a match to TRBD2. Germline V lookup: CDR1 SGHTA, CDR2 FQGNSA. Losses at the gene ends were 5 bases for V and 1 base for J; bases not matched to a gene: 5. The CDR3 sequence is 15 residues long. DNA of the CDR3: TGTGCCAGCAGCCCAAGGGGACTATCCTACAATGAGCAGTTCTTC. Protein product: CASSPRGLSYNEQFF.

This clone was detected a few times. The chain employs TRBV7-8 and TRBJ1-1, with 7 bases lining up with TRBD1. J lost 3 bases, V lost 3 bases, and 1 base had no gene match. Per germline, CDR1 SGHVS and CDR2 FQNEAQ. The CDR3 is 13 amino acids. CDR3 coding DNA: TGTGCCAGCAGCTTCGGGACAGACACTGAAGCTTTCTTT. Protein: CASSFGTDTEAFF. The complete variable domain, with remaining parts taken from reference TRBV7-8 and TRBJ1-1, reads GAGVSQSPRYKVAKRGQDVALRCDPISGHVSLFWYQQALGQGPEFLTYFQNEAQLDKSGLPSDRFFAERPEGSVSTLKIQRTQQEDSAVYLCASSFGTDTEAFFGQGTRLTVV.

The rearrangement joins TRBV4-3 to TRBJ1-2, with TRBD1 identical over 9 bases. Unmatched junction bases numbered 10, after V lost 4 bases and J lost 7 bases. Germline values: CDR1 LGHNA, CDR2 YSLEER. The CDR3 runs to 15 residues. The DNA of the CDR3 is TGCGCCAGCAGCCCAACACAGGGGGCGCTTAGTGGCTACACCTTC. It encodes CASSPTQGALSGYTF.

The CDR3 coding sequence is TGTGCCAGCAGTTACGGCAAGCGGGGCTACGAGCAGTACTTC. This codes for CASSYGKRGYEQYF. The rearrangement joins TRBV6-5 to TRBJ2-5; TRBD2 aligns across 7 bases. With the DNA end fitting TRBJ2-7 better, the J assignment may be wrong. The CDR3 has 14 amino acids. Looked up from germline, CDR1 is MNHEY and CDR2 is SVGAGI.

V is TRBV13 and J is TRBJ2-5; the match to TRBD1 covers 8 bases. V trimming: 5 bases; J trimming: 1 base; junction bases outside the gene matches: 6. Germline V CDR1 and CDR2: PRHDT, FYEKMQ (reference sequence). The CDR3 has 15 residues. The CDR3 nucleotides are TGTGCCAGCAGCCCCCCAGGGGGCGCCCAAGAGACCCAGTACTTC. The encoded protein is CASSPPGGAQETQYF.

A single count supports this clone. The gene calls are TRBV6-4 and TRBJ2-4; 9 positions match TRBD2. The germline CDR1 and CDR2 sequences are MRHNA and SNTAGT. Trimming removed 3 bases from V and 9 bases from J; junction bases left unmatched: 9. This CDR3 is 15 amino acids long. CDR3 nucleotide sequence: TGTGCCAGCAGTGAACTAGCGGGCCAAAAGGGCATTCAGTACTTC. It is translated as CASSELAGQKGIQYF.

In its sample, this clone was seen a few times. The V gene is TRBV7-9, the J gene TRBJ2-1; D might be TRBD2 (6 bases). Germline values: CDR1 SEHNR, CDR2 FQNEAQ (reference sequence). CDR3 length: 15 amino acids. The ends were cut back, 0 bases at V and 6 bases at J, with 12 bases in the middle. CDR3 residues: CASSLASREINEQFF. Here the CDR3 DNA reads TGTGCCAGCAGCTTAGCGAGCCGGGAGATCAATGAGCAGTTCTTC.

This chain uses TRBV2 with TRBJ2-6, with a possible D match to TRBD1 (5 bases). The V gene lost 6 bases and the J gene lost 4 bases, with 10 bases spanning the gap. Germline CDR1 and CDR2: SNHLY and FYNNEI. This CDR3 has 14 amino acids. The CDR3 DNA follows: TGTGCCAGCAGCAGGTCAGGGGGGGCCAACGTCCTGACTTTC. Its protein is CASSRSGGANVLTF. The variable domain in full, completed from reference TRBV2 and TRBJ2-6, reads EPEVTQTPSHQVTQMGQEVILRCVPISNHLYFYWYRQILGQKVEFLVSFYNNEISEKSEIFDDQFSVERPDGSNFTLKIRSTKLEDSAMYFCASSRSGGANVLTFGAGSRLTVL.

This clone turned up a few times. The chain combines TRBV28 with TRBJ2-7; D not resolved. The V gene's germline CDR1 is MDHEN and CDR2 SYDVKM. The CDR3 extends over 14 amino acids. Between the trimmed V and J ends, which lost 2 bases and 2 bases, there was a span of 10 bases. The CDR3 region has the DNA TGTGCCAGCAGTTTAGCGGCGGCCACCTACGAGCAGTACTTC. Protein product: CASSLAAATYEQYF. Supplemented by reference TRBV28 and TRBJ2-7, the full variable domain reads DVKVTQSSRYLVKRTGEKVFLECVQDMDHENMFWYRQDPGLGLRLIYFSYDVKMKEKGDIPEGYSVSREKKERFSLILESASTNQTSMYLCASSLAAATYEQYFGPGTRLTVT.

The gene calls are TRBV7-9 and TRBJ1-1; D is uncertain. The CDR3 consists of 12 residues. Per germline, CDR1 SEHNR and CDR2 FQNEAQ (reference sequence). Trimming pared 6 bases from V and 7 bases from J, leaving 12 bases between. The CDR3 DNA sequence: TGTGCCAGCAGTTCGACCGGGTATGAAGCTTTCTTT. As protein: CASSSTGYEAFF.

This chain uses TRBV15 with TRBJ1-5, with D possibly matching TRBD1 (5 bases). CDR1 is LNHNV and CDR2 is YYDKDF in the germline V gene (reference sequence). The CDR3 length is 17 residues. The V end lost 0 bases, the J end lost 1 base, and 13 bases lay between the germline ends. CDR3 DNA: TGTGCCACCAGCAGAGATTTCACAGGTAGGAGCAATCAGCCCCAGCATTTT. Protein sequence: CATSRDFTGRSNQPQHF. Complete variable domain (other parts from reference TRBV15 and TRBJ1-5): DAMVIQNPRYQVTQFGKPVTLSCSQTLNHNVMYWYQQKSSQAPKLLFHYYDKDFNNEADTPDNFQSRRPNTSFCFLDIRSPGLGDTAMYLCATSRDFTGRSNQPQHFGDGTRLSIL.

A note on this clone: One junction end does not reproduce the germline sequence, and a read error may be involved. CDR3 coding DNA: TGTGCCAGCAGCCTAGCCGGGACAGAGCTAAATCAGCCCCAGCATTTT. Translated: CASSLAGTELNQPQHF. The chain uses TRBV7-2 and TRBJ1-5, with 7 nucleotides matching TRBD1. Germline lookup yields CDR1 SGHTA and CDR2 FQGNSA. CDR3 length: 16 amino acids.

This clone has only a few counts. The V gene is TRBV5-1, the J gene TRBJ1-1; a possible D gene is TRBD1 (6 bases). Per germline, CDR1 SGHRS and CDR2 YFSETQ. Trimming shortened V by 4 bases and J by 1 base, and 17 bases separated the two germline ends. This CDR3 is 16 amino acids long. The DNA for the CDR3 is TGCGCCAGCAGCCCACAGGACAGCGGGAAGAACACTGAAGCTTTCTTT. Its translation is CASSPQDSGKNTEAFF.

The chain carries TRBV4-3 and TRBJ2-5; 7 positions match TRBD2. J gave up 7 bases and V 4 bases, and 12 bases lay outside the gene matches. The CDR3 spans 15 residues. Germline CDR1 reads LGHNA; CDR2 reads YSLEER. DNA for the CDR3: TGCGCCAGCAGCCCACTGGCGGGAGAATTCGGGACCCAGTACTTC. This encodes CASSPLAGEFGTQYF.

This sequence joins TRBV15 and TRBJ1-2, with 10 bases lining up with TRBD1. Germline lookup yields CDR1 LNHNV and CDR2 YYDKDF (reference sequence). The CDR3 extends over 13 amino acids. The J segment lost 8 bases and the V segment lost 4 bases, leaving 4 bases of the junction unmatched. In nucleotides, the CDR3 is TGTGCCACCAGCACTAGGACAGGGGGAGGCTACACCTTC. Translating it yields CATSTRTGGGYTF.